The next 10 T cell receptor beta chains were all read from a single sample in a study of CD8 T cells in Susac syndrome. With random hexamers, reverse transcription was performed on about 0.5 to 1 ug of RNA. TCRdb ran MiXCR on the immunoSEQ multiplex PCR reads and lists one entry per CDR3 protein. The table includes about 120,000 distinct CDR3 sequences, 85% to 95% detected once. The sample was CD4+ T cells from PBMCs. The receptors shown here come from a human donor with multiple sclerosis.

The CDR3 region has the DNA TGTGCCAGTGGACAGGGATCGAATGGCTACACCTTC. Translated, it gives CASGQGSNGYTF. The chain links TRBV6-2 or TRBV6-3 to TRBJ1-2; 8 nucleotides line up with TRBD1. J lost 6 bases, V lost 9 bases, and 6 bases had no gene match. CDR3 length equals 12 residues. The V gene's germline CDR1 is MNHEY and CDR2 SVGEGT.

This chain uses TRBV7-2 with TRBJ1-5; 7 bases align to TRBD1. Germline V gene data show CDR1 as SGHTA and CDR2 as FQGNSA. The J segment lost 1 base and the V segment lost 1 base, leaving 7 bases of the junction unmatched. The CDR3 loop spans 17 amino acids. CDR3 bases: TGTGCCAGCAGCTTAGTTGTAGGGACAGCGAGCAATCAGCCCCAGCATTTT. Translated: CASSLVVGTASNQPQHF.

J is TRBJ2-5 and V is TRBV7-3; D remains ambiguous. With 1 base removed from V and 5 bases from J, the gap between germline ends came to 14 bases. Germline loops: CDR1 SGHTA, CDR2 FQGTGA. This CDR3 is built from 15 residues. CDR3: CASSLSGGTRETQYF. The CDR3 DNA follows: TGTGCCAGCAGCTTAAGTGGCGGTACCCGGGAGACCCAGTACTTC. The variable domain in full, completed from reference TRBV7-3 and TRBJ2-5, reads GAGVSQTPSNKVTEKGKYVELRCDPISGHTALYWYRQSLGQGPEFLIYFQGTGAADDSGLPNDRFFAVRPEGSVSTLKIQRTERGDSAVYLCASSLSGGTRETQYFGPGTRLLVL.

The chain links TRBV30 to TRBJ2-7, with D possibly being TRBD1 or TRBD2 (7 bases each). The V end lost 5 bases, the J end lost 4 bases, and 18 bases lay between the germline ends. This CDR3 comprises 14 residues. Looked up from germline, CDR1 is GTSNPN and CDR2 is SVGIG (reference sequence). CDR3 coding DNA: TGTGCCTGGGGGAGGGGACAGTACGATTACGAGCAGTACTTC. This codes for CAWGRGQYDYEQYF. Full variable domain (rest looked up from reference TRBV30 and TRBJ2-7): SQTIHQWPATLVQPVGSPLSLECTVEGTSNPNLYWYRQAAGRGLQLLFYSVGIGQISSEVPQNLSASRPQDRQFILSSKKLLLSDSGFYLCAWGRGQYDYEQYFGPGTRLTVT.

The chain carries TRBV28 and TRBJ2-4; 8 bases match TRBD1. V was pared by 6 bases and J by 2 bases, with 6 bases of the junction left unmatched. This CDR3 is built from 15 residues. Germline V gene sequence: CDR1 MDHEN, CDR2 SYDVKM. The CDR3 DNA is TGTGCCAGCAGCCGGACAGGGTGGTCCAAAAACATTCAGTACTTC. As protein: CASSRTGWSKNIQYF. The variable domain in full, with the rest retrieved from reference TRBV28 and TRBJ2-4, is DVKVTQSSRYLVKRTGEKVFLECVQDMDHENMFWYRQDPGLGLRLIYFSYDVKMKEKGDIPEGYSVSREKKERFSLILESASTNQTSMYLCASSRTGWSKNIQYFGAGTRLSVL.

This chain connects TRBV6-5 to TRBJ2-3; weak D call: TRBD1 (6 bases). The germline V gene encodes CDR1 MNHEY and CDR2 SVGAGI. This CDR3 region has 15 residues. Trimming cost V 1 base and J 7 bases, with 15 bases left between them. The DNA of the CDR3 is TGTGCCAGCAGTTACTTTATCCAGGGGCGGAATACGCAGTATTTT. It encodes CASSYFIQGRNTQYF.

The chain joins TRBV25-1 to TRBJ1-2; D perhaps matches TRBD1 (5 bases). Germline values: CDR1 MGHDK, CDR2 SYGVNS. The CDR3 has 14 residues. V dropped 1 base and J dropped 4 bases, with 10 bases sitting between them. The CDR3 protein is CASSELEDIYGYTF. The CDR3 nucleotides read TGTGCCAGCAGTGAATTGGAGGACATCTATGGCTACACCTTC.

This clonotype was found once. V usage is TRBV28 and J usage is TRBJ1-5, with no clear D. V shed 2 bases and J shed 3 bases, with 11 bases lying between them. Per the germline V gene, CDR1 is MDHEN and CDR2 is SYDVKM. The CDR3 consists of 15 residues. The CDR3, as DNA: TGTGCCAGCAGTTTAGCCGGGCTGACCAATCAGCCCCAGCATTTT. It yields the protein CASSLAGLTNQPQHF.

The V call is TRBV7-9, the J call TRBJ1-1, with unresolved D. V was pared by 5 bases and J by 0 bases, with 10 bases between. The CDR3 loop spans 14 amino acids. Germline lookup yields CDR1 SEHNR and CDR2 FQNEAQ (reference sequence). The CDR3 is CASSPTNMNTEAFF. The CDR3 DNA reads TGTGCCAGCAGCCCGACTAACATGAACACTGAAGCTTTCTTT.

The chain carries TRBV5-1 and TRBJ1-2; 8 bases match TRBD1. The germline CDR1 and CDR2 sequences are SGHRS and YFSETQ. Trimming took 4 bases from V and 8 from J; bases not matched to a gene: 10. The CDR3 totals 14 residues. The CDR3 spells CASSPPTGESGYTF. As DNA, the CDR3 is TGCGCCAGCAGCCCACCGACAGGGGAGAGCGGCTACACCTTC.